This is a list of T cell receptor beta chains from one sample in a study of follicular helper T cells after annual influenza vaccination. Sequenced by immunoSEQ multiplex PCR; TCRdb stores in-frame clones only, minus some. The sample includes about 27,000 clones, roughly 80% of them seen just once. Sample: CXCR5+ CD38- circulating T follicular helper cells from blood, taken on the day of influenza vaccination. All receptors derive from an adult who received the influenza vaccine. The CDR3 runs from the conserved cysteine through the conserved F or W. A D gene is named only where the DNA matches it firmly. Some rows mark clone size as missing; the rest say once, few, many or name a class of expanded clone.

.,TRBV5-1,TRBJ2-1,TRBD1,CASSSKGGTGVSYNEQFF,TGCGCCAGCAGCAGTAAGGGAGGGACAGGGGTCTCCTACAATGAGCAGTTCTTC
once,TRBV21-1,TRBJ1-2,.,CASSKYHSPPDYGYTF,TGTGCCAGCAGCAAATACCACAGCCCTCCAGACTATGGCTACACCTTC
.,TRBV2,TRBJ2-1,.,CASSEQGRKNNEQFF,TGTGCCAGCAGTGAGCAGGGAAGGAAAAACAATGAGCAGTTCTTC
.,TRBV7-2,TRBJ2-1,.,CASSSPVIIEQFF,TGTGCCAGCAGCTCCCCAGTCATAATCGAGCAGTTCTTC
.,TRBV30,TRBJ2-1,.,CAWSERLIYNEQFF,TGTGCCTGGAGTGAACGACTGATCTACAATGAGCAGTTCTTC
.,TRBV25-1,TRBJ1-4,.,CASSLTGGRNEKLFF,TGTGCCAGCAGTTTGACAGGAGGCCGAAATGAAAAACTGTTTTTT
.,TRBV5-8,TRBJ2-5,TRBD1,CASSSNRGRETQYF,TGTGCCAGCAGCTCGAACAGGGGTAGGGAGACCCAGTACTTC
once,TRBV5-4,TRBJ2-7,TRBD1,CASSFRTGSYEQYF,TGTGCCAGCAGCTTCCGGACAGGGTCCTACGAGCAGTACTTC
.,TRBV6-5,TRBJ1-2,.,CASSTAGDSNYGYTF,TGTGCCAGCTCTACTGCTGGAGACAGTAACTATGGCTACACCTTC
.,TRBV5-1,TRBJ1-4,.,CASSRREATNEKLFF,TGCGCCAGCAGCCGGAGGGAAGCAACTAATGAAAAACTGTTTTTT
.,TRBV6-1,TRBJ2-7,TRBD1,CASSAPTGTVTYEQYF,TGTGCCAGCAGTGCCCCGACAGGGACGGTTACCTACGAGCAGTACTTC
.,TRBV2,TRBJ2-1,TRBD2,CASSITPGGRSNEQFF,TGTGCCAGCAGTATCACCCCGGGGGGGCGCAGCAATGAGCAGTTCTTC
.,TRBV9,TRBJ2-3,.,CASGVTSTDTQYF,TGTGCCAGCGGCGTTACTAGCACAGATACGCAGTATTTT
.,TRBV5-1,TRBJ1-6,TRBD1,CASSSAPTGITYNSPLHF,TGCGCCAGCAGCTCAGCGCCGACAGGGATCACCTATAATTCACCCCTCCACTTT
.,TRBV28,TRBJ2-7,TRBD1,CASSRDRRFSEQYF,TGTGCCAGCAGCCGGGACAGGCGATTCTCCGAGCAGTACTTC
.,TRBV7-2,TRBJ2-5,TRBD2,CASSPLAGTQYF,TGTGCCAGCAGCCCACTAGCGGGGACCCAGTACTTC
.,TRBV5-4,TRBJ2-7,TRBD1,CASSPGDRGTSYEQYF,TGTGCCAGCAGCCCCGGGGACAGGGGGACCTCCTACGAGCAGTACTTC
.,TRBV28,TRBJ1-5,TRBD1,CASSLPVTGSGQPQHF,TGTGCCAGCAGTTTACCTGTGACAGGGTCGGGCCAGCCCCAGCATTTT
.,TRBV7-8,TRBJ2-1,.,CASSFGIFNEQFF,TGTGCCAGCTCCTTCGGGATCTTCAATGAGCAGTTCTTC
.,TRBV14,TRBJ2-3,TRBD2,CASSLSGSRGDTQYF,TGTGCCAGCAGTCTTAGCGGGAGCCGGGGAGATACGCAGTATTTT
.,TRBV18,TRBJ2-7,TRBD2,CASSPKASGGSWSYEQYF,TGTGCCAGCTCACCAAAGGCTAGCGGGGGGTCGTGGTCCTACGAGCAGTACTTC
few,TRBV5-1,TRBJ1-4,.,CASSLSRVNEKLFF,TGCGCCAGCAGCTTGTCCAGGGTTAATGAAAAACTGTTTTTT
.,TRBV6-5,TRBJ2-7,TRBD1,CAVQAPGGVEQYF,TGTGCCGTACAGGCCCCAGGGGGCGTGGAGCAGTACTTC
.,TRBV9,TRBJ2-2,TRBD2,CASSGLAGGELFF,TGTGCCAGCAGCGGACTAGCGGGGGGGGAGCTGTTTTTT
.,TRBV7-8,TRBJ2-1,.,CASSLIGGASGREQFF,TGTGCCAGCAGCTTAATAGGGGGGGCCAGCGGTCGGGAGCAGTTCTTC
.,TRBV5-4,TRBJ2-5,.,CASRKSSRNQETQYF,TGTGCCAGCAGAAAGTCTAGCAGGAACCAAGAGACCCAGTACTTC
.,TRBV11-2,TRBJ2-7,.,CASSLAGTYEQYF,TGTGCCAGCAGCTTAGCCGGGACCTACGAGCAGTACTTC
.,TRBV29-1,TRBJ2-7,TRBD1,CSVATDRDEQYF,TGCAGCGTCGCTACCGACAGGGACGAGCAGTACTTC